This record covers a single TCR beta chain. The record originates from a study of neurological immune-mediated disorders. 5'RACE with 10-nucleotide random UMIs produced the cDNA. A single record per CDR3 protein comes from TCRdb applying MiXCR to the 5' RACE reads. Here the sample spans about 16,000 distinct CDR3 sequences, less than 25% being singletons. Trimming removed 5 bases from V and 5 bases from J, with 16 bases in between. Germline V gene sequence: CDR1 DFQATT, CDR2 SNEGSKA (reference sequence). The CDR3 consists of 13 residues. This clonotype was obtained from a middle-aged man in good health. The specimen sequenced was PBMCs. The chain has TRBV20-1 and TRBJ2-7; D is possibly TRBD1 or TRBD2 (5 bases each). The CDR3 sequence: CSARIGWDHEQYF. The CDR3, as DNA: TGCAGTGCTCGTATTGGGTGGGACCACGAGCAGTACTTC.